These 30 T cell receptor beta chains were all obtained from the same sample, sequenced in a study of T-cell reconstitution after alpha-beta-depleted transplantation in children. Unique molecular identifiers were built into the TCRbeta library. MiXCR, applied by TCRdb to the PCR reads, yields one record per CDR3 protein. In the table there are 500,000 to 600,000 distinct CDR3 sequences, around a third of which are singletons. The sample was PBMCs from the stem cell graft donor, taken from the stem cell graft. The source is a human donor who donated a stem cell graft to a child with aplastic anemia.

V is TRBV30 and J is TRBJ2-3; 9 positions match TRBD1. Germline loops: CDR1 GTSNPN, CDR2 SVGIG (reference sequence). The V and J ends lost 5 bases and 4 bases, in that order; junction bases with no gene match: 7. The CDR3 has 14 residues. This chain's CDR3 is CAWSPGQGPDTQYF. The CDR3 nucleotides are TGTGCCTGGTCTCCGGGACAGGGACCAGATACGCAGTATTTT.

The chain combines TRBV29-1 with TRBJ2-7, with D maybe TRBD1 (8 bases). Trimming removed 6 bases at V and 5 bases at J, with 17 bases between. The CDR3 has 13 amino acids. Germline CDR1 SQVTM, CDR2 ANQGSEA. The CDR3 region has the DNA TGCAGCGTCGGGGGGACAGGCCAGGACGAGCAGTACTTC. This gives the protein CSVGGTGQDEQYF.

This clonotype was picked up one time. The V gene is TRBV6-2 or TRBV6-3, the J gene TRBJ2-7; 9 nucleotides match TRBD1. V lost 6 bases and J lost 1; bases outside the gene matches: 4. The CDR3 consists of 14 residues. CDR1 MNHEY and CDR2 SVGEGT come from the germline V gene. CDR3 sequence: CASRPGQGSYEQYV. Here the CDR3 DNA reads TGTGCCAGCAGACCGGGACAGGGTTCCTACGAGCAGTACGTC.

The rearrangement uses TRBV11-2 and TRBJ2-1, with 8 bases that match TRBD2. With 8 bases clipped from V and 6 bases from J, the junction kept 9 bases outside the gene matches. Germline CDR1 SGHAT, CDR2 FQNNGV. CDR3 length: 14 residues. For the CDR3, the DNA is TGTGCCAGCGGGCAGCGGGAGTGGGGCAATGAGCAGTTCTTC. Translating it yields CASGQREWGNEQFF. Variable domain in full (rest from reference TRBV11-2 and TRBJ2-1): EAGVAQSPRYKIIEKRQSVAFWCNPISGHATLYWYQQILGQGPKLLIQFQNNGVVDDSQLPKDRFSAERLKGVDSTLKIQPAKLEDSAVYLCASGQREWGNEQFFGPGTRLTVL.

This clonotype has a handful of counts. The V gene is TRBV12-3 or TRBV12-4, the J gene TRBJ2-7; 8 bases match TRBD2. This CDR3 contains 12 residues. This chain's CDR3 is CASSLAGAEQYV. As DNA, the CDR3 is TGTGCCAGCAGTCTAGCGGGTGCTGAGCAGTACGTC.

This sequence joins TRBV6-5 and TRBJ1-1, with 11 bases fitting TRBD1. The V gene's germline CDR1 is MNHEY and CDR2 SVGAGI. V gave up 5 bases and J gave up 3 bases; unmatched junction bases: 8. This CDR3 is 16 amino acids long. In DNA, the CDR3 is TGTGCCAGCAGTCACCGGACAGGGGGCCCTTACACTGAAGCTTTCTTT. Translated, it gives CASSHRTGGPYTEAFF.

This chain joins TRBV3-1 and TRBJ1-2; 7 nucleotides agree with TRBD1. Germline-derived CDR1 and CDR2 are LGHDT and YNNKEL (reference sequence). The V gene end was trimmed by 3 bases and the J gene end by 8 bases; junction bases not matched to a gene: 12. There are 15 residues in the CDR3. The DNA of the CDR3 is TGTGCCAGCAGCCAGGGGTCTGGAGGGGGCTACGGCTACACCTTC. This gives the protein CASSQGSGGGYGYTF.

This clonotype was counted a few times. The CDR3 spells CASSLAGVGGNEQFF. Written as DNA, the CDR3 is TGCGCCAGCAGCTTGGCAGGGGTTGGGGGCAATGAGCAGTTCTTC. This chain uses TRBV5-1 with TRBJ2-1, with D tentatively TRBD1 (6 bases). The CDR3 sequence is 15 residues long. The germline V and J ends were trimmed by 0 bases and 6 bases, with 13 bases remaining between them. Per the germline V gene, CDR1 is SGHRS and CDR2 is YFSETQ.

V is TRBV6-6 and J is TRBJ2-3, with D possibly being TRBD2 (6 bases). The CDR3 spans 13 residues. Germline V lookup: CDR1 MNHNY, CDR2 SVGAGI (reference sequence). The CDR3 DNA is TGTACAAGCGGCGGGGATCGTGCAGATACGCAGTATTTT. Translating it yields CTSGGDRADTQYF.

J is TRBJ2-1 and V is TRBV29-1, with a tentative D call TRBD1 (6 bases). The CDR3 has 14 residues. CDR1 and CDR2 (germline): SQVTM, ANQGSEA. The CDR3 region has the DNA TGCAGTCTCTCCCGGGACACCTTGGGCAATGAGCAGTTCTTC. It encodes CSLSRDTLGNEQFF.

A single count supports this clonotype. This chain uses TRBV5-1 with TRBJ1-5; D remains ambiguous. Germline V lookup: CDR1 SGHRS, CDR2 YFSETQ. This CDR3 is built from 14 residues. Trimming left V 4 bases short and J 4 bases short, with 12 bases between. In nucleotides, the CDR3 is TGCGCCAGCAGCCTGCCCGGTAGGAATCAGCCCCAGCATTTT. Translation: CASSLPGRNQPQHF. Complete variable domain (other parts from reference TRBV5-1 and TRBJ1-5): KAGVTQTPRYLIKTRGQQVTLSCSPISGHRSVSWYQQTPGQGLQFLFEYFSETQRNKGNFPGRFSGRQFSNSRSEMNVSTLELGDSALYLCASSLPGRNQPQHFGDGTRLSIL.

The J gene is TRBJ2-3, the V gene TRBV5-8; no clear D gene. This CDR3 spans 15 amino acids. CDR1 SGHTS and CDR2 YDEGEE come from the germline V gene. V was clipped by 1 base and J by 2 bases, with 11 bases between them. CDR3 DNA sequence: TGTGCCAGCAGCTTGCGTGGATTACTCACAGATACGCAGTATTTT. Protein sequence: CASSLRGLLTDTQYF.

The chain is built from TRBV30 and TRBJ1-5, with D unresolved. V was cut by 0 bases and J by 4 bases, with 10 bases left in between. The CDR3 sequence is 14 residues long. Germline V lookup: CDR1 GTSNPN, CDR2 SVGIG (reference sequence). Here the CDR3 DNA reads TGTGCCTGGAGTGTACAGAGCTTGAATCAGCCCCAGCATTTT. Translated, it gives CAWSVQSLNQPQHF.

This clonotype was detected a few times. V is TRBV12-3 or TRBV12-4 and J is TRBJ1-5, with 8 bases fitting TRBD1. This CDR3 contains 15 residues. The trim removed 3 bases at V and 6 bases at J, leaving 7 bases unmatched. DNA for the CDR3: TGTGCCAGCAGTTTTGCCTCAGGGGGCAGTCAGCCCCAGCATTTT. Protein sequence: CASSFASGGSQPQHF.

A few counts support this clonotype. The V gene is TRBV19, the J gene TRBJ1-6; D is undetermined. V was pared by 7 bases and J by 14 bases, with 18 bases between. Germline-derived CDR1 and CDR2 are LNHDA and SQIVND (reference sequence). The CDR3 has 13 residues. CDR3 DNA: TGTGCCAGTAAAGGCCCGTCGCGTTTGACCCTCCACTTT. Translation: CASKGPSRLTLHF.

This clonotype was counted between two and nine times. The chain carries TRBV7-7 and TRBJ2-1, with a possible D match to TRBD2 (6 bases). Trimming took off 1 base at V and 9 bases at J, with 10 bases between the two ends. The length of the CDR3 is 13 residues. Germline V gives CDR1 SSHAT, CDR2 FNYEAQ (reference sequence). The CDR3 protein is CASSLGPGAEQFF. The CDR3 bases are TGTGCCAGCAGCTTAGGACCGGGAGCTGAGCAGTTCTTC.

This chain uses TRBV14 with TRBJ2-7; D remains unclear. The CDR3 extends over 17 amino acids. Germline V CDR1 and CDR2: SGHDN, FVKESK. Deletions cut 0 bases from V and 1 base from J, with 16 bases between. The CDR3 region is CASSQEGPQSTSYEQYF. CDR3 DNA sequence: TGTGCCAGCAGCCAAGAAGGTCCACAGTCCACATCCTACGAGCAGTACTTC. Filled out from reference TRBV14 and TRBJ2-7, the complete variable domain reads EAGVTQFPSHSVIEKGQTVTLRCDPISGHDNLYWYRRVMGKEIKFLLHFVKESKQDESGMPNNRFLAERTGGTYSTLKVQPAELEDSGVYFCASSQEGPQSTSYEQYFGPGTRLTVT.

CDR3 residues: CASSRGTGGNQPQHF. CDR3 coding DNA: TGTGCCAGCAGCCGCGGGACAGGGGGCAATCAGCCCCAGCATTTT. This rearrangement joins TRBV27 to TRBJ1-5; 10 bases agree with TRBD1. The CDR3 loop spans 15 amino acids. The junction had 4 bases not matched to a gene; V was cut back by 6 bases and J by 2 bases. The germline V gene encodes CDR1 MNHEY and CDR2 SMNVEV (reference sequence).

This clonotype was recorded a few times. The rearrangement joins TRBV20-1 to TRBJ2-1; TRBD2 matches 9 bases. CDR1 DFQATT and CDR2 SNEGSKA come from the germline V gene (reference sequence). There are 11 residues in the CDR3. Losses at the gene ends were 5 bases for V and 8 bases for J; bases not matched to a gene: 1. CDR3 nucleotide sequence: TGCAGTGCTGGCGGGGGGGATGAGCAGTTCTTC. Translating it yields CSAGGGDEQFF.

This clonotype was detected a few times. The chain has TRBV6-2 or TRBV6-3 and TRBJ1-1; D gene uncertain. Germline CDR1 and CDR2: MNHEY and SVGEGT. This CDR3 has 17 residues. V dropped 3 bases and J dropped 1 base, with 18 bases sitting between them. The chain's CDR3 is CASSYLPPYSRNTEAFF. For the CDR3, the DNA is TGTGCCAGCAGTTATTTGCCCCCGTACTCGAGGAACACTGAAGCTTTCTTT.

The chain couples TRBV5-1 to TRBJ2-5, with D perhaps given as TRBD1 or TRBD2 (5 bases each). The CDR3 runs to 12 residues. From germline, CDR1 is SGHRS and CDR2 YFSETQ. V was trimmed by 4 bases and J by 9 bases, leaving 13 bases between them. CDR3 loop: CASSEGPPPQYF. DNA for the CDR3: TGCGCCAGCAGCGAGGGACCACCCCCCCAGTACTTC.

Turning to this clonotype: This clone may be a read error of a much larger clone one base away. The V gene is TRBV18, the J gene TRBJ2-1; the D call may be TRBD1 or TRBD2 (5 bases each). CDR3 length: 14 residues. Per germline, CDR1 KGHSH and CDR2 LQKENI. The CDR3: CATSPNFRDAQQFF. In nucleotides, the CDR3 is TGTGCCACCTCACCAAACTTCCGGGACGCCCAGCAGTTCTTC.

This clonotype was observed a handful of times. The chain combines TRBV2 with TRBJ1-2, with 7 nucleotides matching TRBD1. The germline V gene has CDR1 SNHLY and CDR2 FYNNEI. The ends lost 6 bases at V and 6 bases at J; junction bases unmatched: 7. The CDR3 covers 13 residues. The CDR3 here is CASRNGQVHGYTF. Here the CDR3 DNA reads TGTGCCAGCAGGAATGGACAGGTCCATGGCTACACCTTC.

The chain links TRBV29-1 to TRBJ2-5, with TRBD1 matching over 10 bases. CDR3 length: 13 amino acids. V dropped 7 bases and J dropped 4; count of bases not matched to a gene: 6. The germline CDR1 and CDR2 sequences are SQVTM and ANQGSEA. CDR3 loop: CSALTGGPETQYF. Here the CDR3 DNA reads TGCAGCGCTTTGACAGGGGGCCCAGAGACCCAGTACTTC. The variable domain in full, with the rest retrieved from reference TRBV29-1 and TRBJ2-5, is SAVISQKPSRDICQRGTSLTIQCQVDSQVTMMFWYRQQPGQSLTLIATANQGSEATYESGFVIDKFPISRPNLTFSTLTVSNMSPEDSSIYLCSALTGGPETQYFGPGTRLLVL.

For this clonotype: A junction end diverges from the germline sequence, so it may reflect a read error. The chain couples TRBV12-3 or TRBV12-4 to TRBJ2-2; 10 positions agree with TRBD2. The CDR3 extends over 14 amino acids. The CDR3 DNA sequence: TGTGCCAGCAGTCTAGCGGGAGTCACCGGGGAGCTGTTTTTT. As protein: CASSLAGVTGELFF.

This clonotype was observed a few times. The genes are TRBV5-1 and TRBJ1-3; D gene ambiguous. V lost 2 bases, J lost 0 bases, and 12 bases lay in between. Germline V gene lookup returns CDR1 SGHRS and CDR2 YFSETQ. There are 16 residues in the CDR3. The CDR3 DNA follows: TGCGCCAGCAGCTTCGAACAGCTGAGCTCTGGAAACACCATATATTTT. It specifies CASSFEQLSSGNTIYF.

The gene calls are TRBV6-2 or TRBV6-3 and TRBJ2-1; 14 bases map to TRBD2. V was pared by 2 bases and J by 4 bases, with 13 bases of the junction left unmatched. CDR1 MNHEY and CDR2 SVGEGT come from the germline V gene. The CDR3 loop spans 20 amino acids. The CDR3 nucleotides are TGTGCCAGCAGTTACCTCGTTGGGACTAGCGGGAGAAAAGGTTACAATGAGCAGTTCTTC. This translates into CASSYLVGTSGRKGYNEQFF.

The chain combines TRBV28 with TRBJ1-2; D might be TRBD1 (5 bases). Germline CDR1 is MDHEN and CDR2 is SYDVKM. The ends were cut back, 7 bases at V and 5 bases at J, with 20 bases in the middle. This CDR3 contains 15 residues. The CDR3 bases are TGTGCCAGCAAGCCCGGGGGACGGTCTTATTATGGCTACACCTTC. Amino acids: CASKPGGRSYYGYTF.

The chain couples TRBV11-1 to TRBJ2-7, with 9 bases fitting TRBD1. This CDR3 contains 14 residues. J gave up 6 bases and V 3 bases, and 6 bases lay outside the gene matches. Germline-derived CDR1 and CDR2 are SGHAT and FQDESV (reference sequence). The CDR3 DNA is TGTGCCAGCAGCTTGGGGACAGGGAAGTCCGAGCAGTACGTC. As protein: CASSLGTGKSEQYV.

The chain carries TRBV12-3 or TRBV12-4 and TRBJ1-1; 8 nucleotides agree with TRBD1. This CDR3 spans 14 amino acids. The trim removed 1 base at V and 6 bases at J, leaving 4 bases unmatched. CDR3 protein: CASSLVPDRAEAFF. The CDR3 bases are TGTGCCAGCAGTTTAGTTCCGGACAGGGCTGAAGCTTTCTTT.